The sequence of this T cell receptor (beta chain) was determined in a study of OX40 agonist ivuxolimab in advanced cancers. Across the whole study: Ivuxolimab, which is an agonistic anti-OX40 (CD134) antibody, was administered to the patients. At 82.7% male, the cohort had a mean age of approximately 60 years, ranging from about 23 to 80. Therapy given before enrollment (anti-PD-1, anti-PD-L1 or anti-CTLA-4) was allowed, and approximately 40% had some.

Baseline was the first blood sampling point, followed by cycle 4 day 1 and cycle 7 day 1. This table comes from immunoSEQ multiplex PCR, and its TCRdb copy is limited to in-frame clones, with some not included. This table has tens of thousands of clones, roughly 87% appearing once. The germline V gene has CDR1 ENHRY and CDR2 SYGVKD. This CDR3 has 11 amino acids. V was clipped by 2 bases and J by 7 bases, with 3 bases between them. The V gene is TRBV10-3, the J gene TRBJ2-1; D is uncertain. The specimen comprised CD4+ or CD8+ T cells sorted from blood, sampled in a trial of the OX40 agonist ivuxolimab. The sequence was obtained from an adult with an advanced solid tumor such as melanoma, head and neck, liver or kidney cancer. The CDR3 sequence: CAISEGNEQFF. In nucleotides, the CDR3 is TGTGCCATCAGTGAGGGAAATGAGCAGTTCTTC.